The rows below give T cell receptor beta chains drawn from one sample of a study of identical twins. TCRdb re-analysed the 5' RACE reads in MiXCR, keeping a single row per CDR3 protein. Among 240,000 or so distinct CDR3 sequences listed, about 7% were seen once. This sample also belongs to another study, concerning yellow fever vaccine responses in identical twins.

Sample: memory (CD45RO+) T cells sorted from blood. Every receptor here comes from a young woman in good health. Each CDR3 is given with its conserved first and last residue. The D gene is left open where the match is weak. Clone size is shown for a subset of rows, as once, few, many or a class of expanded clone.

len,abundance,j_gene,v_gene,d_gene,CDR3aa,CDR3nt
19,few,TRBJ2-2,TRBV4-2,NA,CASSGGTHSGRDFTGELFF,TGTGCCAGCAGCGGTGGGACCCACTCGGGGCGGGACTTCACCGGGGAGCTGTTTTTT
15,NA,TRBJ2-7,TRBV12-3/TRBV12-4,TRBD2,CTSSFGLAGTYEQYF,TGTACCAGCAGTTTTGGACTAGCGGGAACCTACGAGCAGTACTTC
15,NA,TRBJ2-1,TRBV7-2,TRBD2,CASSLSGGLGGEQFF,TGTGCCAGCAGCCTGAGCGGGGGACTGGGGGGTGAGCAGTTCTTC
14,many,TRBJ1-4,TRBV7-9,TRBD1,CASLAGTGGEKLFF,TGTGCCAGCCTCGCCGGGACAGGAGGTGAAAAACTGTTTTTT
13,many,TRBJ2-1,TRBV12-3/TRBV12-4,NA,CASSLRSPWEQFF,TGTGCCAGCAGCCTTCGGTCTCCGTGGGAGCAGTTCTTC
13,NA,TRBJ1-5,TRBV20-1,NA,CSAKDRLNQPQHF,TGCAGTGCTAAAGACAGGCTAAATCAGCCCCAGCATTTT
13,once,TRBJ2-3,TRBV18,NA,CASAQGVSDTQYF,TGTGCCAGCGCACAGGGCGTATCGGATACGCAGTATTTT
15,NA,TRBJ2-7,TRBV9,TRBD1,CASSVSHDRAHEQYF,TGTGCCAGCAGCGTATCCCACGACAGGGCTCACGAGCAGTACTTC
16,NA,TRBJ2-5,TRBV11-2,NA,CASSASPGAIQETQYF,TGTGCCAGCAGCGCAAGCCCGGGGGCTATTCAAGAGACCCAGTACTTC
12,many,TRBJ2-1,TRBV20-1,NA,CSAPDLDNEQFF,TGCAGTGCCCCTGACTTAGACAATGAGCAGTTCTTC
16,NA,TRBJ2-5,TRBV10-3,NA,CAISESLDTLGETQYF,TGTGCCATCAGTGAGTCGCTTGACACGTTAGGGGAGACCCAGTACTTC
17,few,TRBJ2-7,TRBV4-1,NA,CASSQDPSDLSSYEQYF,TGCGCCAGCAGCCAAGACCCCAGTGACCTAAGCTCCTACGAGCAGTACTTC
12,NA,TRBJ2-1,TRBV2,NA,CASKAPAGSQFF,TGTGCCAGCAAGGCTCCGGCGGGCTCCCAGTTCTTC
18,NA,TRBJ2-5,TRBV5-1,TRBD2,CASSAGTSGGVYQETQYF,TGCGCCAGCAGCGCCGGGACTAGCGGGGGGGTATACCAAGAGACCCAGTACTTC
15,few,TRBJ2-1,TRBV3-1,NA,CASSQGWGWGNEQFF,TGTGCCAGCAGCCAAGGGTGGGGCTGGGGCAATGAGCAGTTCTTC
11,few,TRBJ1-1,TRBV6-5,NA,CASSSLTEAFF,TGTGCCAGCAGTTCACTCACTGAAGCTTTCTTT
14,few,TRBJ2-5,TRBV3-1,NA,CASSQGNGQGGQYF,TGTGCCAGCAGCCAAGGAAACGGCCAGGGGGGCCAGTACTTC
13,few,TRBJ1-4,TRBV20-1,NA,CSARGRGGEKLFF,TGCAGTGCTAGAGGCAGGGGAGGTGAAAAACTGTTTTTT
12,few,TRBJ2-1,TRBV6-2/TRBV6-3,TRBD1,CASTDRANEQFF,TGTGCCAGCACCGACAGGGCAAATGAGCAGTTCTTC
15,NA,TRBJ2-1,TRBV11-2,NA,CASSLAGFAYNEQFF,TGTGCCAGCAGCTTAGCGGGGTTCGCCTACAATGAGCAGTTCTTC
16,many,TRBJ2-1,TRBV7-9,NA,CASSPPNPSSYNEQFF,TGTGCCAGCAGCCCGCCGAATCCGAGCTCCTACAATGAGCAGTTCTTC
15,few,TRBJ2-3,TRBV4-1,NA,CASSQDTRGFDTQYF,TGCGCCAGCAGCCAAGATACAAGAGGCTTCGATACGCAGTATTTT
14,many,TRBJ2-5,TRBV10-3,TRBD1,CAIRGQGEAETQYF,TGTGCCATCAGAGGACAGGGGGAGGCAGAGACCCAGTACTTC
15,few,TRBJ1-6,TRBV7-8,NA,CASSPRGGYNSPLHF,TGTGCCAGCAGCCCCCGGGGGGGATATAATTCACCCCTCCACTTT
18,many,TRBJ1-5,TRBV20-1,TRBD1,CSVHKQGQVFSSNQPQHF,TGCAGTGTTCATAAACAGGGACAGGTATTTTCTAGCAATCAGCCCCAGCATTTT
13,NA,TRBJ1-1,TRBV12-3/TRBV12-4,NA,CASSSFVYTEAFF,TGTGCCAGCAGTTCGTTCGTGTACACTGAAGCTTTCTTT
13,NA,TRBJ2-5,TRBV12-5,NA,CASGLQWTPGLWF,TGTGCTAGTGGTCTCCAATGGACCCCCGGGTTATGGTTC
15,few,TRBJ1-1,TRBV20-1,TRBD1,CSATHYRGANTEAFF,TGCAGTGCTACTCACTACAGGGGGGCGAACACTGAAGCTTTCTTT
13,many,TRBJ2-7,TRBV29-1,TRBD1,CSVWTGLDYEQYF,TGCAGCGTCTGGACAGGGCTAGACTACGAGCAGTACTTC
15,few,TRBJ1-5,TRBV18,NA,CASSPMADRAQPQHF,TGTGCCAGCTCACCTATGGCGGATCGGGCTCAGCCCCAGCATTTT
16,few,TRBJ2-5,TRBV24-1,TRBD2,CATSDTTSGLQETQYF,TGTGCCACCAGTGATACCACTAGCGGGCTCCAAGAGACCCAGTACTTC
15,many,TRBJ1-3,TRBV3-1,TRBD1,CASSRDRGSGNTIYF,TGTGCCAGCAGCCGGGACAGGGGAAGCGGAAACACCATATATTTT
12,NA,TRBJ2-1,TRBV18,NA,CASSPLFNEQFF,TGTGCCAGCTCACCACTTTTCAATGAGCAGTTCTTC
14,many,TRBJ1-1,TRBV5-1,NA,CASSFQDVNTEAFF,TGCGCCAGCAGCTTTCAGGACGTGAACACTGAAGCTTTCTTT
15,few,TRBJ2-2,TRBV4-2,NA,CASSPDRRNTGELFF,TGTGCCAGCAGCCCCGACAGGAGAAACACCGGGGAGCTGTTTTTT
19,many,TRBJ2-1,TRBV11-2,TRBD2,CASSSSGTSGGSSYNEQFF,TGTGCCAGCAGCTCGTCCGGGACTAGCGGGGGGAGCTCCTACAATGAGCAGTTCTTC
14,NA,TRBJ2-1,TRBV27,TRBD2,CASTSGGPYNEQFF,TGTGCCAGCACCTCGGGAGGGCCTTACAATGAGCAGTTCTTC
15,NA,TRBJ2-3,TRBV7-2,TRBD2,CASSPLAGNSRTQYF,TGTGCCAGCAGCCCACTAGCGGGGAACTCCCGTACGCAGTATTTT
12,few,TRBJ1-2,TRBV3-1,NA,CASSQYPYGYTF,TGTGCCAGCAGCCAATACCCATATGGCTACACCTTC
14,many,TRBJ2-7,TRBV18,NA,CASSPAQNSYEQYF,TGTGCCAGCTCACCTGCACAGAACTCCTACGAGCAGTACTTC
19,many,TRBJ2-1,TRBV4-2,TRBD2,CASSQMGLAGASSYNEQFF,TGTGCCAGCAGCCAAATGGGACTAGCGGGCGCTAGCTCCTACAATGAGCAGTTCTTC
14,NA,TRBJ2-2,TRBV10-3,TRBD1,CAIRPGQGTGELFF,TGTGCCATCAGACCGGGACAGGGCACCGGGGAGCTGTTTTTT
12,few,TRBJ1-1,TRBV11-3,NA,CASSSGDTEAFF,TGTGCCAGCAGCTCAGGGGACACGGAAGCTTTCTTT
10,few,TRBJ2-7,TRBV7-8,NA,CASHIYEQYF,TGTGCCAGCCACATCTACGAGCAGTACTTC
16,NA,TRBJ2-6,TRBV5-1,TRBD1,CASSSTGERGANVLTF,TGCGCCAGCAGCTCGACAGGGGAGCGTGGGGCCAACGTCCTGACTTTC
14,NA,TRBJ2-1,TRBV3-1,NA,CASSPYPSGHEQFF,TGTGCCAGCAGCCCGTATCCCAGTGGTCATGAGCAGTTCTTC
17,many,TRBJ2-1,TRBV24-1,TRBD2,CATSDPGTSGSYGEQFF,TGTGCCACCAGTGACCCAGGGACTAGCGGGAGTTATGGTGAGCAGTTCTTC